The entry below gives a single TCR beta chain sequence along with its context. Its antigen remains unknown. A much more abundant neighbour one base away suggests this may be a read error. This CDR3 region has 16 residues. The germline V gene encodes CDR1 MDHEN and CDR2 SYDVKM. Total RNA and DNA came together from around 18-30 mg of bulk tissue without cell sorting. Chronic HBV infection affected patients, none of whom had received treatment. The sample originates from a study of tumor-infiltrating lymphocytes in primary liver carcinoma. About the study: The study reported T1-T3 N0M0 tumors spanning 4.2 to 10 cm.

Findings and caveats of the study: Just around 8-24% of top clones spanned all five tumor regions. Tumor samples exhibited a significantly greater top-250-clone fraction than blood samples (p = 0.039).

A constant-region primer served to make TCR beta cDNA from 500 to 550 ng total RNA. The TCR beta library was amplified through three nested multiplex PCR rounds in a modified ARM-PCR procedure. The opening two PCR rounds, about 11 cycles each, paired TRBV1-TRBV30 forward primers with a C-beta reverse primer. Via MiXCR, TCRdb re-called the multiplex PCR reads, giving one row per CDR3 protein. The sample yields roughly 48,000 distinct CDR3 sequences, about 73% seen once. Sequencing was carried out using liver tumor tissue from sampling region 3. As for subset: tumor region T3, left-lateral pole. This clonotype originated in a middle-aged man with primary liver carcinoma and hepatitis B virus infection. The rearrangement links TRBV28 to TRBJ2-7; D gene uncertain. In DNA, the CDR3 is TGTGACAGCAGTTCCCCCTTGGCTACCTTCGGCTCCGAGCAGTACTTC. The encoded protein is CDSSSPLATFGSEQYF.